The clone carrying this T cell receptor beta chain has just a few counts. The data originate from a study of control samples from healthy donors and cancer patients. The V and J ends lost 3 bases and 5 bases respectively, with 8 bases between them. CDR3 size: 13 residues. The V gene's germline CDR1 is LNHDA and CDR2 SQIVND (reference sequence). Only in-frame clones appear in the TCRdb table, and some are missing; sequencing was by immunoSEQ multiplex PCR. The data hold approximately 70,000 clones, with over 85% observed a single time. The source material was PBMCs. V is TRBV19 and J is TRBJ1-5; the D is unclear. The clonotype comes from a man aged 55 to 70 with colorectal cancer. This CDR3 is CASSIRRDQPQHF. The CDR3 nucleotides are TGTGCCAGTAGTATTAGGAGGGATCAGCCCCAGCATTTT. The complete variable domain, with remaining parts taken from reference TRBV19 and TRBJ1-5, reads DGGITQSPKYLFRKEGQNVTLSCEQNLNHDAMYWYRQDPGQGLRLIYYSQIVNDFQKGDIAEGYSVSREKKESFPLTVTSAQKNPTAFYLCASSIRRDQPQHFGDGTRLSIL.